Given below is one TCR beta chain in context. What it recognizes is unknown. This sample stems from a study of cytomegalovirus exposure and HLA in healthy donors. For the study at large: Unique TCRs from HLA-typed donors, approximately 80 million of them, were held in an early data release.

The PCR used 60 Vbeta and 13 Jbeta primers. Authors' processing steps: Unique TCR beta chains totaled some 88 million in a later count, with roughly 11 million of them shared. TCRdb's table, derived via immunoSEQ multiplex PCR, lists solely in-frame clones and lacks some. D and trimming were read from the DNA, whereas the V and J calls and clone size are those reported in that table. The sample has 150,000 to 200,000 clones; approximately 71% are singletons. General study results and limits: Other equally common chains were less clonally expanded than HLA-associated TCR beta chains, a later analysis showed. The study labeled 164 TCR beta chains cytomegalovirus-associated.

From germline, CDR1 is SGHAT and CDR2 FQDESV (reference sequence). V shed 5 bases, J shed 0 bases, and the junction held 3 bases outside the gene matches. This CDR3 is built from 16 residues. The rearrangement joins TRBV11-1 to TRBJ2-2; TRBD2 matches at 10 bases. The source material was PBMCs. This clonotype was sampled from a male donor in good health and CMV-seronegative. The CDR3 sequence: CASSKTSGSNTGELFF. The CDR3 DNA follows: TGTGCCAGCAGCAAGACTAGCGGGTCGAACACCGGGGAGCTGTTTTTT.